One and the same sample provided the 30 T cell receptor beta chains below, sequenced in a study of blood T cell repertoires in COVID-19. Libraries were prepared by immunoSEQ multiplex PCR; TCRdb keeps only in-frame clonotypes and omits some of them. Of roughly 380,000 clones in the sample, 89% were seen once. The sample comprised peripheral blood. These receptors were obtained from a woman between 55 and 75 years old with COVID-19, enrolled during active disease.

The rearrangement links TRBV6-5 to TRBJ1-2; unclear D gene. Per the germline V gene, CDR1 is MNHEY and CDR2 is SVGAGI. The CDR3 runs to 13 residues. Trimming took off 4 bases at V and 4 bases at J, with 10 bases between the two ends. CDR3 DNA sequence: TGTGCCAGCAGTTCCACAGAGTCCTATGGCTACACCTTC. It codes for CASSSTESYGYTF.

The gene calls are TRBV6-5 and TRBJ1-1; the match to TRBD1 covers 8 bases. Germline lookup yields CDR1 MNHEY and CDR2 SVGAGI. The junction had 9 bases not matched to a gene; V was cut back by 6 bases and J by 3 bases. The CDR3 runs to 15 residues. In nucleotides, the CDR3 is TGTGCCAGCAGACCCCCCCCGGACAGGGACACTGAAGCTTTCTTT. Its translation is CASRPPPDRDTEAFF.

The genes are TRBV5-1 and TRBJ2-3; possible D gene TRBD2, 7 bases. The CDR3 loop spans 16 amino acids. Germline V gives CDR1 SGHRS, CDR2 YFSETQ. The ends were cut back, 4 bases at V and 3 bases at J, with 18 bases in the middle. CDR3 nucleotides: TGCGCCAGCAGCCGTGGGGGGGCTGTAGAGACAGATACGCAGTATTTT. It codes for CASSRGGAVETDTQYF. The full variable domain, rest sourced from reference TRBV5-1 and TRBJ2-3, is KAGVTQTPRYLIKTRGQQVTLSCSPISGHRSVSWYQQTPGQGLQFLFEYFSETQRNKGNFPGRFSGRQFSNSRSEMNVSTLELGDSALYLCASSRGGAVETDTQYFGPGTRLTVL.

This chain connects TRBV6-5 to TRBJ1-3; D is unresolved. The ends were cut back, 0 bases at V and 0 bases at J, with 9 bases in the middle. The CDR3 covers 16 residues. Germline V CDR1 and CDR2: MNHEY, SVGAGI. Written as DNA, the CDR3 is TGTGCCAGCAGTTACTCGATACGGTACTCTGGAAACACCATATATTTT. Amino acids: CASSYSIRYSGNTIYF.

The V call is TRBV5-1, the J call TRBJ2-6; D unresolved. CDR1 and CDR2 (germline): SGHRS, YFSETQ. V gave up 0 bases and J gave up 3 bases, with 7 bases separating them. The CDR3 is made up of 15 amino acids. The DNA for the CDR3 is TGCGCCAGCAGCTTGGTTGGGCGTGGGGCCAACGTCCTGACTTTC. It translates to CASSLVGRGANVLTF.

Concerning this clone: The junction and the germline gene differ at one end; a read error may be behind it. The chain links TRBV4-1 to TRBJ2-3, with TRBD1 matching over 12 bases. The CDR3 loop spans 16 amino acids. Looked up from germline, CDR1 is MGHRA and CDR2 is YSYEKL. CDR3 region: CASSQGGTGGTYTQYF. As DNA, the CDR3 is TGCGCCAGCAGCCAAGGGGGGACAGGGGGCACATATACGCAGTATTTT.

The chain has TRBV6-5 and TRBJ1-2; 7 bases fit TRBD1. V lost 8 bases to trimming and J lost 4 bases; unmatched junction nucleotides: 13. The CDR3 is 15 amino acids. Germline CDR1 is MNHEY and CDR2 is SVGAGI. CDR3 protein: CASAPGVGTVYGYTF. Written as DNA, the CDR3 is TGTGCCAGCGCCCCGGGGGTGGGGACAGTCTATGGCTACACCTTC.

This clone turned up a few times. This sequence joins TRBV7-8 and TRBJ1-1, with D maybe TRBD1 (6 bases). This CDR3 has 16 amino acids. With 2 bases removed from V and 3 bases from J, the gap between germline ends came to 16 bases. The germline gives CDR1 SGHVS, CDR2 FQNEAQ. CDR3: CASSLWWGAGDTEAFF. CDR3 bases: TGTGCCAGCAGCTTATGGTGGGGCGCAGGGGACACTGAAGCTTTCTTT.

V usage is TRBV5-5 and J usage is TRBJ2-5, with 9 bases fitting TRBD1. Trimming cost V 0 bases and J 5 bases; bases outside gene matches: 5. CDR1 is SGHKS and CDR2 is YYEKEE in the germline V gene (reference sequence). The CDR3 sequence is 15 residues long. CDR3 loop: CASSLEQGAWETQYF. The CDR3 bases are TGTGCCAGCAGCTTGGAACAGGGGGCGTGGGAGACCCAGTACTTC.

The gene calls are TRBV7-6 and TRBJ1-5; TRBD1 aligns across 7 bases. Germline CDR1 and CDR2: SGHVS and FNYEAQ. There are 14 residues in the CDR3. V dropped 1 base and J dropped 9; count of bases not matched to a gene: 6. The CDR3 region has the DNA TGTGCCAGCAGCTTAGAAGGGCAGGGGGGGCCCCAGCATTTT. The encoded protein is CASSLEGQGGPQHF.

V usage is TRBV11-2 and J usage is TRBJ2-7; the D gene is possibly TRBD1 (6 bases). Germline V gives CDR1 SGHAT, CDR2 FQNNGV. V was pared by 2 bases and J by 3 bases, with 14 bases between. This CDR3 has 15 residues. The CDR3 reads CASSLQGQGYYEQYF. The CDR3 nucleotides read TGTGCCAGCAGCTTACAGGGTCAGGGGTACTACGAGCAGTACTTC. The whole variable domain, remainder taken from reference TRBV11-2 and TRBJ2-7, is EAGVAQSPRYKIIEKRQSVAFWCNPISGHATLYWYQQILGQGPKLLIQFQNNGVVDDSQLPKDRFSAERLKGVDSTLKIQPAKLEDSAVYLCASSLQGQGYYEQYFGPGTRLTVT.

The rearrangement links TRBV20-1 to TRBJ2-4; 7 positions match TRBD2. The CDR3 extends over 14 amino acids. The junction had 10 bases not matched to a gene; V was cut back by 3 bases and J by 8 bases. Germline-derived CDR1 and CDR2 are DFQATT and SNEGSKA (reference sequence). The DNA for the CDR3 is TGCAGTGCTAGTGGTCGAGCGGGGCGCGACATTCAGTACTTC. Translated: CSASGRAGRDIQYF.

The chain joins TRBV28 to TRBJ1-5, with 8 positions matching TRBD1. J gave up 7 bases and V 5 bases, and 10 bases lay outside the gene matches. Looked up from germline, CDR1 is MDHEN and CDR2 is SYDVKM. The CDR3 loop spans 15 amino acids. This CDR3 reads CASSTQGVRGQPQHF. Here the CDR3 DNA reads TGTGCCAGCAGTACACAGGGGGTAAGGGGGCAGCCCCAGCATTTT.

The chain carries TRBV11-2 and TRBJ2-2, with TRBD1 matching 7 bases. After removal of 3 bases from V and 4 bases from J, the junction contained 2 bases not matched to a gene. CDR3 length equals 14 residues. Per germline, CDR1 SGHAT and CDR2 FQNNGV. CDR3 in amino acids: CASSLGTVTGELFF. CDR3 DNA: TGTGCCAGCAGCTTGGGGACAGTCACCGGGGAGCTGTTTTTT.

J is TRBJ2-5 and V is TRBV11-2, with TRBD2 matching 10 bases. The CDR3 extends over 15 amino acids. J lost 10 bases, V lost 1 base, and 9 bases had no gene match. From germline, CDR1 is SGHAT and CDR2 FQNNGV. In DNA, the CDR3 is TGTGCCAGCAGCTTAGGGGCTAGCGGGGGCTCTCTCCAGTACTTC. Translated: CASSLGASGGSLQYF.

J is TRBJ2-3 and V is TRBV9, with D possibly matching TRBD1 (5 bases). V lost 4 bases and J lost 3, with 12 bases in between. The CDR3 consists of 14 residues. Germline values: CDR1 SGDLS, CDR2 YYNGEE. The CDR3 bases are TGTGCCAGCAGCCGTTTGGACAATACAGATACGCAGTATTTT. This encodes CASSRLDNTDTQYF.

The rearrangement joins TRBV11-2 to TRBJ2-4; 11 bases agree with TRBD2. Looked up from germline, CDR1 is SGHAT and CDR2 is FQNNGV. The CDR3 has 15 residues. V was clipped by 4 bases and J by 11 bases; unmatched bases: 10. The CDR3 sequence is CASSSYDSGGVVQYF. The CDR3 DNA follows: TGTGCCAGCAGCTCCTACGATAGCGGGGGGGTTGTTCAGTACTTC.

The CDR3 sequence is CASGTGGSEQYF. CDR3 bases: TGTGCCAGCGGGACAGGGGGCTCCGAGCAGTACTTC. The gene calls are TRBV2 and TRBJ2-7; 12 bases match TRBD1. The junction had 2 bases not matched to a gene; V was cut back by 8 bases and J by 6 bases. This CDR3 has 12 amino acids. Germline lookup yields CDR1 SNHLY and CDR2 FYNNEI.

This chain links TRBV4-1 with TRBJ2-7; 7 bases agree with TRBD2. CDR3 length equals 14 residues. Germline V gene lookup returns CDR1 MGHRA and CDR2 YSYEKL. V was clipped by 4 bases and J by 5 bases; unmatched bases: 8. The CDR3 here is CASSPGEGMNEQYF. DNA for the CDR3: TGCGCCAGCAGCCCGGGGGAGGGGATGAACGAGCAGTACTTC.

The chain joins TRBV19 to TRBJ2-5, with TRBD1 identical over 8 bases. This CDR3 has 13 residues. Germline V CDR1 and CDR2: LNHDA, SQIVND (reference sequence). Trimming took 6 bases from V and 2 from J; bases not matched to a gene: 2. CDR3 bases: TGTGCCAGTAGACGGACAGGGCAAGAGACCCAGTACTTC. This gives the protein CASRRTGQETQYF. Supplemented by reference TRBV19 and TRBJ2-5, the full variable domain reads DGGITQSPKYLFRKEGQNVTLSCEQNLNHDAMYWYRQDPGQGLRLIYYSQIVNDFQKGDIAEGYSVSREKKESFPLTVTSAQKNPTAFYLCASRRTGQETQYFGPGTRLLVL.

This sequence joins TRBV6-5 and TRBJ1-4; maybe TRBD1 (5 bases). This CDR3 has 14 amino acids. CDR1 is MNHEY, CDR2 SVGAGI, per germline. V lost 6 bases to trimming and J lost 5 bases, with 13 bases between them. This CDR3 reads CASREGRLNEKLFF. CDR3 bases: TGTGCCAGCAGGGAGGGACGGCTGAATGAAAAACTGTTTTTT.

The chain has TRBV30 and TRBJ1-6; D remains ambiguous. The CDR3 spans 13 residues. Germline V lookup: CDR1 GTSNPN, CDR2 SVGIG (reference sequence). V gave up 3 bases and J gave up 11 bases, with 14 bases separating them. CDR3 sequence reads: CAWSESQMPPLHF. In nucleotides, the CDR3 is TGTGCCTGGAGCGAATCCCAGATGCCACCCCTCCACTTT.

The chain is built from TRBV30 and TRBJ2-7; TRBD1 agrees at 10 bases. CDR3 length equals 15 residues. Germline V gene lookup returns CDR1 GTSNPN and CDR2 SVGIG (reference sequence). The V and J ends lost 3 bases and 3 bases, in that order; junction bases with no gene match: 8. CDR3 nucleotides: TGTGCCTGGAGGGCAAGACAGGGGGCTAACTACGAGCAGTACTTC. Translated: CAWRARQGANYEQYF.

This chain uses TRBV5-4 with TRBJ2-3, with 7 bases aligning to TRBD1. The CDR3 is made up of 18 amino acids. V lost 4 bases to trimming and J lost 8 bases; unmatched junction nucleotides: 22. Germline values: CDR1 SGHNT, CDR2 YYREEE (reference sequence). CDR3 in amino acids: CASSAPRQGSYSLGTQYF. The CDR3, as DNA: TGTGCCAGCAGCGCGCCCCGACAGGGTTCTTATAGTCTGGGTACGCAGTATTTT.

The rearrangement links TRBV7-3 to TRBJ2-3, with TRBD2 matching over 14 bases. Germline V gives CDR1 SGHTA, CDR2 FQGTGA. This CDR3 comprises 17 residues. The V segment lost 5 bases and the J segment 4 bases; nucleotides outside the gene matches: 8. CDR3 sequence (DNA): TGTGCCAGCAGCCACACCGGGACTAGCGGGGGTGCAGATACGCAGTATTTT. This codes for CASSHTGTSGGADTQYF.

The sample holds one count of this clone. J is TRBJ2-2 and V is TRBV5-4; perhaps TRBD1 as D (6 bases). This CDR3 spans 14 amino acids. The V end lost 4 bases, the J end lost 8 bases, and 15 bases lay between the germline ends. The germline V gene encodes CDR1 SGHNT and CDR2 YYREEE (reference sequence). The CDR3 DNA sequence: TGTGCCAGCAGCACCTACAGGGAGCGAGGGGAGCTGTTTTTT. Translated, it gives CASSTYRERGELFF. The full variable domain, in which reference TRBV5-4 and TRBJ2-2 provide the parts outside the CDR3, is ETGVTQSPTHLIKTRGQQVTLRCSSQSGHNTVSWYQQALGQGPQFIFQYYREEENGRGNFPPRFSGLQFPNYSSELNVNALELDDSALYLCASSTYRERGELFFGEGSRLTVL.

This clone has only one observation. The chain links TRBV7-2 to TRBJ2-3; 11 bases line up with TRBD2. The CDR3 sequence is 16 residues long. Germline CDR1 SGHTA, CDR2 FQGNSA. Trimming cost V 6 bases and J 5 bases; bases outside gene matches: 10. In nucleotides, the CDR3 is TGTGCCAGCAGACGCACTAGCGGGGGCTTACGAGATACGCAGTATTTT. Translation gives CASRRTSGGLRDTQYF. Combining the CDR3 with reference TRBV7-2 and TRBJ2-3 gives the whole variable domain GAGVSQSPSNKVTEKGKDVELRCDPISGHTALYWYRQSLGQGLEFLIYFQGNSAPDKSGLPSDRFSAERTGGSVSTLTIQRTQQEDSAVYLCASRRTSGGLRDTQYFGPGTRLTVL.

The rearrangement joins TRBV5-1 to TRBJ2-2, with TRBD1 as a possible D gene (5 bases). This CDR3 spans 15 amino acids. V was clipped by 0 bases and J by 7 bases, with 13 bases between them. Germline V gives CDR1 SGHRS, CDR2 YFSETQ. DNA for the CDR3: TGCGCCAGCAGCTTGGCGCAGGTCCAGGGCGGGGAGCTGTTTTTT. It codes for CASSLAQVQGGELFF.

The J gene is TRBJ1-2, the V gene TRBV2; D is unclear. V dropped 3 bases and J dropped 6 bases, with 14 bases sitting between them. Germline V gene data show CDR1 as SNHLY and CDR2 as FYNNEI. The CDR3 contains 14 residues. CDR3 bases: TGTGCCAGCAGTGATGGGTGGGCCGTTGATGGCTACACCTTC. Translated, it gives CASSDGWAVDGYTF.

The V call is TRBV19, the J call TRBJ1-2; TRBD1 aligns across 7 bases. Germline V gene data show CDR1 as LNHDA and CDR2 as SQIVND (reference sequence). Trimming removed 7 bases from V and 1 base from J; junction bases left unmatched: 12. This CDR3 region has 16 residues. CDR3 sequence: CASKGAGGANNYGYTF. Here the CDR3 DNA reads TGTGCCAGTAAGGGGGCAGGGGGTGCCAATAACTATGGCTACACCTTC.